This T cell receptor (beta chain) was profiled in a study of neurological immune-mediated disorders. The study's findings and limits: None of the CDR3 amino acid sequences of expanded clones were shared across subjects, and this suggested private repertoires in all groups.

Each CDR3 protein gets one entry after TCRdb re-called the 5' RACE reads with MiXCR. The table shows 15,000 or so distinct CDR3 sequences, with roughly a fifth occurring only once. Healthy controls comprised blood bank volunteers in Maryland, USA. The table lists this clonotype with many counts. The antigen remains undetermined. CDR3 length: 16 residues. Trimming took 6 bases from V and 6 from J; bases not matched to a gene: 9. This TCR derives from a man between 50 and 59 years old in good health. The specimen was PBMCs. The chain employs TRBV12-3 or TRBV12-4 and TRBJ2-2, with 11 bases fitting TRBD2. The CDR3 nucleotides read TGTGCCAGCAGCCGCCGACTAGCGGGATCGTCCGGGGAGCTGTTTTTT. It codes for CASSRRLAGSSGELFF.